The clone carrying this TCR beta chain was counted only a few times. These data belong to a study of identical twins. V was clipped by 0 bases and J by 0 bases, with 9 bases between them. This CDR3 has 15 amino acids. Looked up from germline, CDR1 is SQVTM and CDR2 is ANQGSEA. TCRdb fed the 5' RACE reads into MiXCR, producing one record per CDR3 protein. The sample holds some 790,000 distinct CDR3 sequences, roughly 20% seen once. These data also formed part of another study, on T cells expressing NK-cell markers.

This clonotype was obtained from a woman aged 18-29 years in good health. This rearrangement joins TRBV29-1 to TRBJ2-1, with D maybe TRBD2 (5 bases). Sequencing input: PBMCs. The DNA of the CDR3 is TGCAGCGTTGAAGATCGTAGCGTCTCCTACAATGAGCAGTTCTTC. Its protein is CSVEDRSVSYNEQFF.